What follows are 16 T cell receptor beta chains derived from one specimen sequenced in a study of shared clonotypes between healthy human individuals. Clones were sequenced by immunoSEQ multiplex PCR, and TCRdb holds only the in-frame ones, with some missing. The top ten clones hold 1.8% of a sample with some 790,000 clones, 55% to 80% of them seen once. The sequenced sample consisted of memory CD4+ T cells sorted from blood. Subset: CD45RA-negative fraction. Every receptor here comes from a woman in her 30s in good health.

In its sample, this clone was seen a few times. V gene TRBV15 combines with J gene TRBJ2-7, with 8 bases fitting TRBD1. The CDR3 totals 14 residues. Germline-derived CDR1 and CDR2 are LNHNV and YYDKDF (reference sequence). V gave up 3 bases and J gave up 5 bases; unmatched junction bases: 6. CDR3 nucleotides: TGTGCCACCAGCAGGAGACAGGGGAACAACGAGCAGTACTTC. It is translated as CATSRRQGNNEQYF.

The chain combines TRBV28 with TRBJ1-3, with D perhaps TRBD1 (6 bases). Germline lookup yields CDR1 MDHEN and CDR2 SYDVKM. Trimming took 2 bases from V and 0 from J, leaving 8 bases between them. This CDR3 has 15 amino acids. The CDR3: CASSLGGHSGNTIYF. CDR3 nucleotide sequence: TGTGCCAGCAGTTTAGGGGGCCACTCTGGAAACACCATATATTTT.

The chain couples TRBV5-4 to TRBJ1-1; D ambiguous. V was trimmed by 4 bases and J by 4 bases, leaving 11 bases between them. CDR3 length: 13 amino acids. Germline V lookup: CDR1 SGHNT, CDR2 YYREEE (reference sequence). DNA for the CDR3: TGTGCCAGCAGCGGACCGGTCGGCACTGAAGCTTTCTTT. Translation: CASSGPVGTEAFF. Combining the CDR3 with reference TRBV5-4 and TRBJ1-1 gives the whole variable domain ETGVTQSPTHLIKTRGQQVTLRCSSQSGHNTVSWYQQALGQGPQFIFQYYREEENGRGNFPPRFSGLQFPNYSSELNVNALELDDSALYLCASSGPVGTEAFFGQGTRLTVV.

The CDR3, as DNA: TGTGCCAGTAACGACAGGTCGAACACCGGGGAGCTGTTTTTT. This sequence encodes CASNDRSNTGELFF. This chain links TRBV19 with TRBJ2-2, with D perhaps matching TRBD1 (6 bases). V dropped 7 bases and J dropped 0 bases, with 9 bases sitting between them. The length of the CDR3 is 14 residues. Germline CDR1 LNHDA, CDR2 SQIVND (reference sequence).

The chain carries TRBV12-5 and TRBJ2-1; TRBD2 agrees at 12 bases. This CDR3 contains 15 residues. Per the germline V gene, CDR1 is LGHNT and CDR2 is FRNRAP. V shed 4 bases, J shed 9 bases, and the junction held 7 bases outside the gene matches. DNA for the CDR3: TGTGCTAGTGGTTCTGGACTAGCGGGGTCCGTTGAGCAGTTCTTC. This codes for CASGSGLAGSVEQFF.

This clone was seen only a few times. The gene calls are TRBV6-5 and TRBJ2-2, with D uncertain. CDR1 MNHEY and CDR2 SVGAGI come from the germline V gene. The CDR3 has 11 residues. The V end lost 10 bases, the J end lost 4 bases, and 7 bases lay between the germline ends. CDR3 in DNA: TGTGCCACCTTGGGCACCGGGGAGCTGTTTTTT. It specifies CATLGTGELFF.

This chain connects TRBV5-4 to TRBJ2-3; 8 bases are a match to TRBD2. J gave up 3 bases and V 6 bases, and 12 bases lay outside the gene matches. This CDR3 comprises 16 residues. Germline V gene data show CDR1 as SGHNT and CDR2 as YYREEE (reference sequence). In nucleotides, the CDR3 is TGTGCCAGCACCCCCGATTCAGCGGGAGCGACAGATACGCAGTATTTT. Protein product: CASTPDSAGATDTQYF.

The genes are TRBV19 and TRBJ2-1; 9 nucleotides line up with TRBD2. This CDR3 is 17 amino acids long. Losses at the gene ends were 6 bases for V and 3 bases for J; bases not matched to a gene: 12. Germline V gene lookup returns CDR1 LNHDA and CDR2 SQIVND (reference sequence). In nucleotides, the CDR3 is TGTGCCAGTAGCCCCGGGGGCTTAGCGGGGGACTACAATGAGCAGTTCTTC. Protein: CASSPGGLAGDYNEQFF.

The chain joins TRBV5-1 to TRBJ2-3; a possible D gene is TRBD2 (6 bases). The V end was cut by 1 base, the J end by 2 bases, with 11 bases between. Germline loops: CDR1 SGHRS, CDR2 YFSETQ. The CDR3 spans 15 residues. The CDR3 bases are TGCGCCAGCAGCTTGTCTGGCGGGAACACAGATACGCAGTATTTT. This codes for CASSLSGGNTDTQYF. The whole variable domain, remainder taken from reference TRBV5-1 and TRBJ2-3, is KAGVTQTPRYLIKTRGQQVTLSCSPISGHRSVSWYQQTPGQGLQFLFEYFSETQRNKGNFPGRFSGRQFSNSRSEMNVSTLELGDSALYLCASSLSGGNTDTQYFGPGTRLTVL.

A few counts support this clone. The CDR3 is CASSIGTSGPFRELFF. The CDR3 DNA reads TGTGCCAGTAGTATAGGAACTAGCGGTCCCTTCAGGGAGCTGTTTTTT. V usage is TRBV19 and J usage is TRBJ2-2; 8 bases agree with TRBD2. CDR1 and CDR2 (germline): LNHDA, SQIVND (reference sequence). The CDR3 runs 16 residues. J was trimmed by 9 bases and V by 1 base; bases with no gene match: 10.

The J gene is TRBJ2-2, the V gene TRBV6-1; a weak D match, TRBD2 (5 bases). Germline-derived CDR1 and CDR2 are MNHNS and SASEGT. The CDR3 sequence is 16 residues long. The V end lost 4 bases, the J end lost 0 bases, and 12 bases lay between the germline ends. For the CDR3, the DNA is TGTGCCAGCAGTGTGGTAGCGCAAGCGAACACCGGGGAGCTGTTTTTT. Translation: CASSVVAQANTGELFF.

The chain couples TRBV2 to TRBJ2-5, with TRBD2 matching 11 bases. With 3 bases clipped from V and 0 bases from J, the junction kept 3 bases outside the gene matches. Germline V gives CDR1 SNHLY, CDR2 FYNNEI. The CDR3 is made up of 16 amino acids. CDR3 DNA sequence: TGTGCCAGCAGTGACCCGGGACTAGCGGACCAAGAGACCCAGTACTTC. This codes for CASSDPGLADQETQYF.

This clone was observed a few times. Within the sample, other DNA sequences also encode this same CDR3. The CDR3 sequence: CATSRGQETQYF. The CDR3 DNA is TGTGCCACCAGCCGGGGACAAGAGACCCAGTACTTC. This chain joins TRBV15 and TRBJ2-5, with a possible D match to TRBD2 (5 bases). The CDR3 covers 12 residues. V was trimmed by 5 bases and J by 2 bases, leaving 6 bases between them. The germline gives CDR1 LNHNV, CDR2 YYDKDF (reference sequence).

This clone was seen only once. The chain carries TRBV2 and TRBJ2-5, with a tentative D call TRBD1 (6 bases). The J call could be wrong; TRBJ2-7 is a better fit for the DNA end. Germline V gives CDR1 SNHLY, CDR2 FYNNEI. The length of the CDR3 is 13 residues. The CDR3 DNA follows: TGTGCCAGCACCCACAGGGTAGCGTACGAGCAGTACTTC. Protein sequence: CASTHRVAYEQYF.

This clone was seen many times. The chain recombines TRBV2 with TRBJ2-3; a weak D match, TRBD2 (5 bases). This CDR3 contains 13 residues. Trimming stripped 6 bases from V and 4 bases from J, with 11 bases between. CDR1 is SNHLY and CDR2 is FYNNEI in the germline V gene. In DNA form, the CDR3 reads TGTGCCAGCAGCCTCTCGGGGTCAGATACGCAGTATTTT. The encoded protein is CASSLSGSDTQYF.

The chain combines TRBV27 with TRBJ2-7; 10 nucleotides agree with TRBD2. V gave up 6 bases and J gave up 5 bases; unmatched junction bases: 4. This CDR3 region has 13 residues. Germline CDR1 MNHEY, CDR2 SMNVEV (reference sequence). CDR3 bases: TGTGCCAGCAGGGGACTAGCGAACCACGAGCAGTACTTC. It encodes CASRGLANHEQYF.